Each of the 26 T cell receptor beta chains below was sequenced from the same sample in a study of spatial heterogeneity in lung cancer. TCRdb analysed the 5' RACE reads with MiXCR anew, one entry per CDR3 protein. The data show over 10,000 distinct CDR3 sequences, about 3.9% seen once. Time point defined: sample taken at primary tumor resection. Unsorted tumor, nontumor lung tissue or cryopreserved PBMC supplied the whole RNA. The sequencing used PBMCs, collected at surgery. The receptors originated from a male donor with early-stage non-small cell lung cancer.

In this sample, this clonotype turned up many times. A library prepared for alpha chains yielded this beta chain as an off-target read; its size is of little meaning. The genes are TRBV7-2 and TRBJ2-3; the D gene could be TRBD1 or TRBD2 (5 bases each). Germline CDR1 is SGHTA and CDR2 is FQGNSA. CDR3 length: 15 amino acids. Trimming took 1 base from V and 1 from J, leaving 9 bases between them. The CDR3 coding sequence is TGTGCCAGCAGCTTAGGCTTGGGGGGCACAGATACGCAGTATTTT. This translates into CASSLGLGGTDTQYF.

The table lists this clonotype with many counts. This beta chain was picked up by a library intended for alpha chains and is off target, so its count carries little meaning. V and J are TRBV6-5 and TRBJ2-7, with 9 bases identical to TRBD1. The J segment lost 3 bases and the V segment lost 4 bases, leaving 7 bases of the junction unmatched. The CDR3 sequence is 15 residues long. In germline, CDR1 is MNHEY, CDR2 SVGAGI. The CDR3 region has the DNA TGTGCCAGCAGTTCCCCGGGACAGGGACGCTACGAGCAGTACTTC. Its translation is CASSSPGQGRYEQYF.

This clonotype has at least ten counts. The library was built for alpha chains, so this beta chain is an off-target read and its size means little. The V and J genes are TRBV5-4 and TRBJ1-2, with 8 bases aligning to TRBD1. The CDR3 is made up of 16 amino acids. The ends lost 6 bases at V and 2 bases at J; junction bases unmatched: 12. Germline loops: CDR1 SGHNT, CDR2 YYREEE (reference sequence). The CDR3 region has the DNA TGTGCCAGCACCCACGGGGACAGGTTGGCGAACTATGGCTACACCTTC. Its protein product is CASTHGDRLANYGYTF.

This clonotype was seen many times. For a library built for alpha chains, this beta chain is a stray read; little rests on its size. This chain uses TRBV6-5 with TRBJ2-3; the match to TRBD2 covers 7 bases. Germline CDR1 reads MNHEY; CDR2 reads SVGAGI. The V gene end was trimmed by 8 bases and the J gene end by 1 base; junction bases not matched to a gene: 9. This CDR3 comprises 15 residues. CDR3 nucleotide sequence: TGTGCCAGCGGGGGGGGTAGGGACGGCACAGATACGCAGTATTTT. Its translation is CASGGGRDGTDTQYF.

This clonotype was found many times. Little can be read into the size of this beta chain, an off-target read in a library designed for alpha chains. CDR3 sequence: CASSPEPGNTEAFF. The CDR3 bases are TGCGCCAGCAGCCCGGAGCCGGGGAACACTGAAGCTTTCTTT. The genes are TRBV5-1 and TRBJ1-1, with D unclear. Germline CDR1 and CDR2: SGHRS and YFSETQ. This CDR3 has 14 residues. V lost 4 bases and J 1 base, leaving 11 bases between the germline ends.

Many counts were recorded for this clonotype. This beta chain appears as a stray read in a library generated for alpha chains; its size is not informative. This chain links TRBV18 with TRBJ2-5; TRBD2 matches 14 bases. The ends lost 5 bases at V and 5 bases at J; junction bases unmatched: 7. The germline V gene has CDR1 KGHSH and CDR2 LQKENI. This CDR3 comprises 16 residues. The chain's CDR3 is CASSLGLAGEGETQYF. CDR3 nucleotides: TGTGCCAGCTCATTGGGACTAGCGGGAGAAGGGGAGACCCAGTACTTC. Together with reference TRBV18 and TRBJ2-5, the CDR3 gives the full variable domain: NAGVMQNPRHLVRRRGQEARLRCSPMKGHSHVYWYRQLPEEGLKFMVYLQKENIIDESGMPKERFSAEFPKEGPSILRIQQVVRGDSAAYFCASSLGLAGEGETQYFGPGTRLLVL.

This clonotype was counted many times. With the library built for alpha chains, this beta chain is off target and its frequency is not meaningful. V gene TRBV24-1 combines with J gene TRBJ2-2; TRBD1 might be the D (6 bases). V gave up 7 bases and J gave up 1 base, with 12 bases separating them. This CDR3 contains 15 residues. Germline V gives CDR1 KGHDR, CDR2 SFDVKD. Here the CDR3 reads CATSPDRWNTGELFF. Here the CDR3 DNA reads TGTGCCACCAGCCCTGACAGGTGGAACACCGGGGAGCTGTTTTTT.

Ten or more counts support this clonotype. This beta chain slipped into a library made for alpha chains as a stray read, so its size is not meaningful. This chain connects TRBV20-1 to TRBJ1-5, with 8 bases that match TRBD1. The CDR3 consists of 12 residues. Germline V lookup: CDR1 DFQATT, CDR2 SNEGSKA (reference sequence). With V trimmed by 7 bases and J by 2 bases, 1 base remained unmatched. The DNA for the CDR3 is TGCAGTGTGACAGGGGGCAATCAGCCCCAGCATTTT. Its protein product is CSVTGGNQPQHF.

This clonotype came up many times. This beta chain slipped into a library made for alpha chains as a stray read, so its size is not meaningful. This rearrangement joins TRBV28 to TRBJ2-7; 10 bases agree with TRBD2. V lost 3 bases, J lost 3 bases, and 5 bases stayed unmatched. The CDR3 has 15 residues. Germline-derived CDR1 and CDR2 are MDHEN and SYDVKM. CDR3 DNA sequence: TGTGCCAGCAGTTTTGTACTAGCGGGGCTCTACGAGCAGTACTTC. The encoded protein is CASSFVLAGLYEQYF.

This clonotype was seen many times. Found in a library prepared for alpha chains, this beta chain is an off-target read, and its abundance has little meaning. The chain couples TRBV20-1 to TRBJ2-1, with D perhaps matching TRBD2 (6 bases). The CDR3 loop spans 13 amino acids. Trimming left V 5 bases short and J 5 bases short, with 13 bases between. Per germline, CDR1 DFQATT and CDR2 SNEGSKA (reference sequence). The CDR3 sequence: CSAPMGGHNEQFF. The CDR3 coding sequence is TGCAGTGCTCCCATGGGGGGACACAATGAGCAGTTCTTC.

This clonotype was seen repeatedly, ten times or more. The library was prepared for alpha chains; this beta chain is a stray read, so its frequency means little. The gene calls are TRBV7-2 and TRBJ2-3; TRBD2 matches at 11 bases. The CDR3 is 17 amino acids. Trimming at V came to 0 bases and at J to 5 bases, leaving 7 bases not matched to a gene. Germline assignment: CDR1 SGHTA and CDR2 FQGNSA. The CDR3 region has the DNA TGTGCCAGCAGCTTAGCCCAGACTAGCGGGGCGGTAGATACGCAGTATTTT. Amino acids: CASSLAQTSGAVDTQYF. The whole variable domain, filled in from reference TRBV7-2 and TRBJ2-3, reads GAGVSQSPSNKVTEKGKDVELRCDPISGHTALYWYRQSLGQGLEFLIYFQGNSAPDKSGLPSDRFSAERTGGSVSTLTIQRTQQEDSAVYLCASSLAQTSGAVDTQYFGPGTRLTVL.

This clonotype was picked up many times. A library made for alpha chains picked up this beta chain off target, so its size means little. The CDR3, as DNA: TGTGCCAGCAGACACCAAGAGGGACAAGCGGTTTGGCTTGTGTGTGCTACGCAGTATTTT. Protein product: CASRHQEGQAVWLVCATQYF. The genes are TRBV28 and TRBJ2-3; D may be TRBD1 (6 bases). V lost 6 bases and J lost 8, with 36 bases in between. CDR1 and CDR2 (germline): MDHEN, SYDVKM. The CDR3 covers 20 residues.

This clonotype has at least ten counts. Since it is a stray read in a library aimed at alpha chains, this beta chain has a size that is not meaningful. The gene calls are TRBV28 and TRBJ1-2; perhaps TRBD1 as D (6 bases). This CDR3 is 15 amino acids long. V lost 5 bases and J 8 bases, leaving 21 bases between the germline ends. Germline CDR1 MDHEN, CDR2 SYDVKM. The CDR3 sequence: CASSPNRVGAKGYTF. In DNA, the CDR3 is TGTGCCAGCAGTCCAAATAGAGTGGGGGCAAAAGGCTACACCTTC.

This clonotype was detected many times. Because the library targeted alpha chains, this beta chain is an off-target read whose size means little. This sequence joins TRBV9 and TRBJ2-5; 8 positions agree with TRBD1. V shed 1 base and J 5 bases; nucleotides not matched to a gene: 7. Germline lookup yields CDR1 SGDLS and CDR2 YYNGEE. The CDR3 runs to 15 residues. For the CDR3, the DNA is TGTGCCAGCAGCGTACAGGGGGCGTACAGTGAGACCCAGTACTTC. This codes for CASSVQGAYSETQYF. Full variable domain (remainder filled in from reference TRBV9 and TRBJ2-5): DSGVTQTPKHLITATGQRVTLRCSPRSGDLSVYWYQQSLDQGLQFLIQYYNGEERAKGNILERFSAQQFPDLHSELNLSSLELGDSALYFCASSVQGAYSETQYFGPGTRLLVL.

In this sample, this clonotype turned up a few times. A library made for alpha chains picked up this beta chain off target, so its size means little. This sequence joins TRBV27 and TRBJ1-6, with D uncertain. Trimming shortened V by 6 bases and J by 0 bases, and 18 bases separated the two germline ends. The CDR3 sequence is 18 residues long. The germline gives CDR1 MNHEY, CDR2 SMNVEV (reference sequence). The CDR3 region is CASSGLRGGSSYNSPLHF. CDR3 nucleotides: TGTGCCAGCAGCGGCCTTAGAGGCGGAAGCTCCTATAATTCACCCCTCCACTTT.

This clonotype was seen ten or more times. An end of the junction does not agree with germline; a read error may underlie this. This beta chain is an off-target read within a library intended for alpha chains, so its frequency means little. The rearrangement uses TRBV20-1 and TRBJ1-2, with TRBD1 matching 9 bases. There are 12 residues in the CDR3. Germline loops: CDR1 DFQATT, CDR2 SNEGSKA (reference sequence). CDR3 amino acids: CSASPGQGTTIF. As DNA, the CDR3 is TGCAGTGCTAGTCCGGGACAGGGCACGACAATCTTC.

The sample holds many counts of this clonotype. One end of the junction is discordant with germline, which a read error may explain. This beta chain is off target for a library built for alpha chains, so its abundance means little. This rearrangement joins TRBV2 to TRBJ2-3; D is uncertain. Germline assignment: CDR1 SNHLY and CDR2 FYNNEI. The CDR3 is made up of 12 amino acids. CDR3 in DNA: TGTGCCAGCAGAGAAGGGCGGGATACGCAGTATTTT. This translates into CASREGRDTQYF.

On this clonotype: This beta chain came through as a stray read in a library set up for alpha chains, and its size says little. The V call is TRBV7-2, the J call TRBJ2-5; 7 nucleotides agree with TRBD1. V trimming: 1 base; J trimming: 5 bases; junction bases outside the gene matches: 16. Germline CDR1 and CDR2: SGHTA and FQGNSA. The CDR3 consists of 18 residues. CDR3 nucleotides: TGTGCCAGCAGCTTAGATCCTCTGGCAGGGGGTCAGAGGGAGACCCAGTACTTC. It translates to CASSLDPLAGGQRETQYF.

Many counts were recorded for this clonotype. A library made for alpha chains picked up this beta chain off target, so its size means little. The V and J genes are TRBV6-2 or TRBV6-3 and TRBJ2-3, with D unclear. CDR3 size: 14 residues. V dropped 4 bases and J dropped 2 bases, with 10 bases sitting between them. Germline V CDR1 and CDR2: MNHEY, SVGEGT. CDR3 amino acids: CASSFVGPTDTQYF. In DNA form, the CDR3 reads TGTGCCAGCAGTTTCGTCGGGCCCACAGATACGCAGTATTTT.

This clonotype was counted at least ten times. This beta chain turned up in a library designed for alpha chains; as an off-target read, its abundance says little. The CDR3 region has the DNA TGTGCCAGCAGTTACCGATTAGGAGAGACCCAGTACTTC. Its protein product is CASSYRLGETQYF. This chain uses TRBV6-5 with TRBJ2-5; D is undetermined. The CDR3 extends over 13 amino acids. Per germline, CDR1 MNHEY and CDR2 SVGAGI. Trimming left V 2 bases short and J 4 bases short, with 8 bases between.

This clonotype was picked up many times. Since it is a stray read in a library aimed at alpha chains, this beta chain has a size that is not meaningful. Written as DNA, the CDR3 is TGCAGCGTCCATGACAGGCAGGCCCAGTACTTC. This sequence encodes CSVHDRQAQYF. The chain recombines TRBV29-1 with TRBJ2-5; perhaps TRBD1 as D (6 bases). The CDR3 length is 11 residues. The germline V gene encodes CDR1 SQVTM and CDR2 ANQGSEA. V lost 6 bases, J lost 9 bases, and 14 bases lay in between.

About this clonotype: This beta chain is a stray read from a library made for alpha chains; its abundance is not meaningful. The chain carries TRBV4-2 and TRBJ2-7; D might be TRBD2 (7 bases). There are 15 residues in the CDR3. Trimming stripped 5 bases from V and 3 bases from J, with 17 bases between. Germline V gives CDR1 LGHNA, CDR2 YNFKEQ. The CDR3 is CASSLGGAGNYEQYF. In nucleotides, the CDR3 is TGTGCCAGCAGCTTAGGGGGGGCAGGTAACTACGAGCAGTACTTC.

This clonotype was seen many times. Found in a library prepared for alpha chains, this beta chain is an off-target read, and its abundance has little meaning. The chain couples TRBV7-9 to TRBJ2-2; D might be TRBD2 (5 bases). Germline V gene sequence: CDR1 SEHNR, CDR2 FQNEAQ (reference sequence). The CDR3 length is 14 residues. V was shortened by 5 bases and J by 0 bases, with 7 bases between the two germline ends. The CDR3 sequence is CASSVGANTGELFF. The CDR3 DNA reads as TGTGCCAGCAGCGTCGGGGCGAACACCGGGGAGCTGTTTTTT.

This clonotype was picked up many times. The library was built for alpha chains, so this beta chain is an off-target read and its size means little. J is TRBJ2-3 and V is TRBV7-2, with 8 nucleotides matching TRBD1. Germline V gives CDR1 SGHTA, CDR2 FQGNSA. The junction had 6 bases not matched to a gene; V was cut back by 1 base and J by 6 bases. This CDR3 is 15 amino acids long. DNA for the CDR3: TGTGCCAGCAGCTTAGGGGGCAGGGGGCTGGATACGCAGTATTTT. Translating it yields CASSLGGRGLDTQYF.

This clonotype has at least ten counts. This beta chain slipped into a library made for alpha chains as a stray read, so its size is not meaningful. This chain links TRBV3-1 with TRBJ1-2; D unresolved. CDR1 is LGHDT and CDR2 is YNNKEL in the germline V gene (reference sequence). The CDR3 spans 12 residues. Trimming left V 1 base short and J 7 bases short, with 7 bases between. CDR3 amino acids: CASSQGPLGYTF. In DNA, the CDR3 is TGTGCCAGCAGCCAAGGCCCCCTTGGCTACACCTTC.

This clonotype was counted many times. This beta chain turned up in a library designed for alpha chains; as an off-target read, its abundance says little. The chain is built from TRBV12-3 or TRBV12-4 and TRBJ2-7; D might be TRBD2 (5 bases). Trimming took 6 bases from V and 6 from J, leaving 12 bases between them. The CDR3 covers 12 residues. The CDR3 DNA reads as TGTGCCAGCAGCCTCGGGGAGCCCGAGCAGTACTTC. Translated, it gives CASSLGEPEQYF.